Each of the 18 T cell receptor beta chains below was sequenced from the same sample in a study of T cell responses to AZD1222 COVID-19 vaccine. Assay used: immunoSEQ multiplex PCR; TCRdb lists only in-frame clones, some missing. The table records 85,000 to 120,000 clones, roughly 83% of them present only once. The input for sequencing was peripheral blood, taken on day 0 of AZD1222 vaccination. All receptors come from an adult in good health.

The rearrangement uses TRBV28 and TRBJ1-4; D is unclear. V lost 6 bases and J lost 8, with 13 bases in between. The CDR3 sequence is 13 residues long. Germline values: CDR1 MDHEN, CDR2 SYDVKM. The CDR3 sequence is CASSSPLQEKLFF. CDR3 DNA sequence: TGTGCCAGCAGCTCTCCTTTACAGGAAAAACTGTTTTTT. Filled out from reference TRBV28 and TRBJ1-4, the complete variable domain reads DVKVTQSSRYLVKRTGEKVFLECVQDMDHENMFWYRQDPGLGLRLIYFSYDVKMKEKGDIPEGYSVSREKKERFSLILESASTNQTSMYLCASSSPLQEKLFFGSGTQLSVL.

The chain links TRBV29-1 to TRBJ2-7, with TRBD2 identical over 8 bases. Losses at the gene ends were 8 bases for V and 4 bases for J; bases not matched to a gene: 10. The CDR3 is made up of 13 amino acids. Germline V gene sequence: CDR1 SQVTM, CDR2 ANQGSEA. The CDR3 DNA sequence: TGCAGCACCAGTAGCGGGAAAAGGTACGAGCAGTACTTC. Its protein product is CSTSSGKRYEQYF.

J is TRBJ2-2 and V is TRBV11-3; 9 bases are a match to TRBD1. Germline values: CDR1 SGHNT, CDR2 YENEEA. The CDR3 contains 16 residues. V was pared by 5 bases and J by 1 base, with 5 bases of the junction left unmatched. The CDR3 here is CASSRRQGVNTGELFF. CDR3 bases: TGTGCCAGCAGCCGACGACAGGGGGTGAACACCGGGGAGCTGTTTTTT. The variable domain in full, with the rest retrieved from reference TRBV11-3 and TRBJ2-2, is EAGVVQSPRYKIIEKKQPVAFWCNPISGHNTLYWYLQNLGQGPELLIRYENEEAVDDSQLPKDRFSAERLKGVDSTLKIQPAELGDSAVYLCASSRRQGVNTGELFFGEGSRLTVL.

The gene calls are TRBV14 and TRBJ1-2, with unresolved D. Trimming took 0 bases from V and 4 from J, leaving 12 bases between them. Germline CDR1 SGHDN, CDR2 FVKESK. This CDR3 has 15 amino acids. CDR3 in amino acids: CASSQEDGQIYGYTF. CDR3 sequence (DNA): TGTGCCAGCAGCCAAGAGGATGGGCAGATCTATGGCTACACCTTC.

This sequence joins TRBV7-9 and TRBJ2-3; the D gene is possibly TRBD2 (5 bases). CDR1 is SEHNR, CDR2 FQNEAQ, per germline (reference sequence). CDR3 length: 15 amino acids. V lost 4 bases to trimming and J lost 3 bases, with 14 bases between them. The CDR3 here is CASSSRPTGTDTQYF. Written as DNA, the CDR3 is TGTGCCAGCAGCTCCCGACCCACGGGGACAGATACGCAGTATTTT.

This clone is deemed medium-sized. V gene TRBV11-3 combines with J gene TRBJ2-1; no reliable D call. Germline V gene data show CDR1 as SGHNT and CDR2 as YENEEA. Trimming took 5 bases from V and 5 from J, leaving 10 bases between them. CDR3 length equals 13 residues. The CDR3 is CASSPDGHNEQFF. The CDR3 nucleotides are TGTGCCAGCAGCCCGGACGGCCACAATGAGCAGTTCTTC.

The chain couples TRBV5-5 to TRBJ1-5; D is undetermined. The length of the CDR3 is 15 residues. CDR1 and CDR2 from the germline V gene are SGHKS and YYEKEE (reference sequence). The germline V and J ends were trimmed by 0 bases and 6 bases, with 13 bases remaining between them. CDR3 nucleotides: TGTGCCAGCAGCTTGGAGGCATCGACTCCTCAGCCCCAGCATTTT. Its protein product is CASSLEASTPQPQHF.

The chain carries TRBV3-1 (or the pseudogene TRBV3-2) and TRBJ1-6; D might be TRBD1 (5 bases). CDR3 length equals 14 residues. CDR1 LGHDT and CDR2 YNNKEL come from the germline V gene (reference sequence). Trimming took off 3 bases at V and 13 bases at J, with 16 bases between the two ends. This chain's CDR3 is CASSHHGDFVPLHF. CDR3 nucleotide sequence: TGTGCCAGCAGCCATCATGGGGACTTCGTCCCCCTCCACTTT.

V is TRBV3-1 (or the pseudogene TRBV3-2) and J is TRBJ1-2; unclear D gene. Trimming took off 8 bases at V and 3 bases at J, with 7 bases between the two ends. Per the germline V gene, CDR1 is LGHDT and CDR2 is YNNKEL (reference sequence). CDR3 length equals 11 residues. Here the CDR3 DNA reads TGTGCCAGCCGGAGTGACTATGGCTACACCTTC. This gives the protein CASRSDYGYTF.

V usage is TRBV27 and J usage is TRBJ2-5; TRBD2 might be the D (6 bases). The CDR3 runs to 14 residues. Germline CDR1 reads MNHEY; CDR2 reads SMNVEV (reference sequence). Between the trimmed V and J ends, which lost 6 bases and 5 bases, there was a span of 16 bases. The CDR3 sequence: CASSTNAGLETQYF. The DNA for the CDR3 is TGTGCCAGCAGCACAAACGCGGGATTGGAGACCCAGTACTTC.

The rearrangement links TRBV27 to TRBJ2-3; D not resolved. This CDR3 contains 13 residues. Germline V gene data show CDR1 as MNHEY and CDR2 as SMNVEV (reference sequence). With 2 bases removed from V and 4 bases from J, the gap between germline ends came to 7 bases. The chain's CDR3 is CASSLLPPDTQYF. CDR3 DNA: TGTGCCAGCAGTTTACTCCCCCCAGATACGCAGTATTTT.

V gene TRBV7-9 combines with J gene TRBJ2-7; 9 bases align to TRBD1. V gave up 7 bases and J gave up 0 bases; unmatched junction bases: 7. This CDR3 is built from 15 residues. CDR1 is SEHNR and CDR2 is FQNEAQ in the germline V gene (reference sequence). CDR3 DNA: TGTGCCAGCACCCTCGGGACAGGGCCCTCCTACGAGCAGTACTTC. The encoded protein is CASTLGTGPSYEQYF.

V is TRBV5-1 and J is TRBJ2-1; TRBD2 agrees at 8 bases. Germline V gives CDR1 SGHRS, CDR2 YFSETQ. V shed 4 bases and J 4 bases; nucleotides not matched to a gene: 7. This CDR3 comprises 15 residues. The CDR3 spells CASSPPGGAYNEQFF. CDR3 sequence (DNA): TGCGCCAGCAGCCCCCCCGGGGGGGCGTACAATGAGCAGTTCTTC.

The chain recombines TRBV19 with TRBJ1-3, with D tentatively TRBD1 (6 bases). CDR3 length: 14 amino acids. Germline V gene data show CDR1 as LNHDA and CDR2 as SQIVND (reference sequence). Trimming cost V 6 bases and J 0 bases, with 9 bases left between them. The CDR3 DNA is TGTGCCAGTAGCGCAGGGGCCTCTGGAAACACCATATATTTT. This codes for CASSAGASGNTIYF. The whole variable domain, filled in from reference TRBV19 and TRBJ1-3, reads DGGITQSPKYLFRKEGQNVTLSCEQNLNHDAMYWYRQDPGQGLRLIYYSQIVNDFQKGDIAEGYSVSREKKESFPLTVTSAQKNPTAFYLCASSAGASGNTIYFGEGSWLTVV.

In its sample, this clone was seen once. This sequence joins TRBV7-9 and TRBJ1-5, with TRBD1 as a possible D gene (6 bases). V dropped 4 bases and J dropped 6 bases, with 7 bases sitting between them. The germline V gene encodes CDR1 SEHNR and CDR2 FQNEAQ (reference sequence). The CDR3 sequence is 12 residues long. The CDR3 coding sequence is TGTGCCAGCAGCTCAGGGGTTCAGCCCCAGCATTTT. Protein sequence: CASSSGVQPQHF.

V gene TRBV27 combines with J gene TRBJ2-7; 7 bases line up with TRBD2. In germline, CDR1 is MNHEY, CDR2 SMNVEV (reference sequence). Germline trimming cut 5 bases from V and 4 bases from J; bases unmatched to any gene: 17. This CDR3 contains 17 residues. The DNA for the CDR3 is TGTGCCAGCAGTCCTCTGGGAGGGGCGGGAGAGGGGTACGAGCAGTACTTC. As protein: CASSPLGGAGEGYEQYF.

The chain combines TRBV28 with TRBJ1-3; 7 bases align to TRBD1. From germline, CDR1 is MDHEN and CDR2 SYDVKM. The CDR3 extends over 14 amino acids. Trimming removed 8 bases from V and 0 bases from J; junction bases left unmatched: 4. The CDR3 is CASEDRSSGNTIYF. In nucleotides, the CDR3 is TGTGCCAGCGAGGACAGGAGCTCTGGAAACACCATATATTTT.

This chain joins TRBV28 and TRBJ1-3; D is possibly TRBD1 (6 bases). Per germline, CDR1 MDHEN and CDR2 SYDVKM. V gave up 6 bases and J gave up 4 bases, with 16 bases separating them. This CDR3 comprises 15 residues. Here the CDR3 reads CASSPGHIGGNTIYF. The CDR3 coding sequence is TGTGCCAGCAGCCCGGGACATATAGGCGGAAACACCATATATTTT.